The 19 T cell receptor beta chains presented below share a single source sample, sequenced in a study of shared clonotypes between healthy human individuals. Repertoires were generated with immunoSEQ multiplex PCR, while TCRdb's copy carries only in-frame clones and drops some. Found here are more than 900,000 clones, approximately 80% of them singletons; the top ten hold roughly 0.65%. The sequenced material came from memory CD4+ T cells from PBMCs. Subset noted: CD45RA-negative fraction. Source of these receptors: a young man in good health. Some clones in this sample may be carry-over from other donors' samples.

CDR3 residues: CASSFGNYNRAEQYF. The CDR3 DNA follows: TGTGCCAGCAGCTTCGGGAACTACAACAGGGCCGAGCAGTACTTC. V and J are TRBV7-9 and TRBJ2-7, with D maybe TRBD1 (6 bases). V was cut by 3 bases and J by 6 bases, with 18 bases left in between. CDR1 and CDR2 (germline): SEHNR, FQNEAQ (reference sequence). This CDR3 has 15 residues.

In this sample, this clone turned up a few times. The chain couples TRBV18 to TRBJ1-2; D is uncertain. V lost 3 bases to trimming and J lost 3 bases, with 8 bases between them. The germline CDR1 and CDR2 sequences are KGHSH and LQKENI. The CDR3 runs to 13 residues. CDR3: CASSPSKDYGYTF. The CDR3 region has the DNA TGTGCCAGCTCACCGAGTAAAGACTATGGCTACACCTTC. The entire variable domain, with the rest obtained from reference TRBV18 and TRBJ1-2, is as follows: NAGVMQNPRHLVRRRGQEARLRCSPMKGHSHVYWYRQLPEEGLKFMVYLQKENIIDESGMPKERFSAEFPKEGPSILRIQQVVRGDSAAYFCASSPSKDYGYTFGSGTRLTVV.

This clone was detected once. A single base separates this from a much larger clone, so it may be a read error. The chain has TRBV7-7 and TRBJ2-5; TRBD1 matches 8 bases. CDR1 is SSHAT, CDR2 FNYEAQ, per germline (reference sequence). This CDR3 has 14 residues. The CDR3 here is CASSSAGGLETRYF. The CDR3 DNA follows: TGTGCCAGCAGCTCGGCAGGGGGCCTGGAGACCCGGTACTTC.

There are a few counts of this clone. V is TRBV7-2 and J is TRBJ1-1, with 11 bases aligning to TRBD1. With 5 bases clipped from V and 4 bases from J, the junction kept 6 bases outside the gene matches. Germline CDR1 and CDR2: SGHTA and FQGNSA. This CDR3 has 15 amino acids. The CDR3 bases are TGTGCCAGCAGCCAACACGGGACAGGGGGCACTGAAGCTTTCTTT. This codes for CASSQHGTGGTEAFF.

This chain connects TRBV28 to TRBJ1-1; 9 bases are shared with TRBD1. The CDR3 has 15 amino acids. Looked up from germline, CDR1 is MDHEN and CDR2 is SYDVKM. V shed 7 bases, J shed 6 bases, and the junction held 12 bases outside the gene matches. The CDR3 DNA reads as TGTGCCAGCACCCTACCGGGACAGGGTCGGGCTGAAGCTTTCTTT. Encoded protein: CASTLPGQGRAEAFF.

This clone showed up just once. Here the CDR3 reads CSVGDYTPPDTQYF. DNA for the CDR3: TGCAGCGTTGGGGACTACACCCCCCCAGATACGCAGTATTTT. V gene TRBV29-1 combines with J gene TRBJ2-3; 7 nucleotides agree with TRBD2. Germline CDR1 reads SQVTM; CDR2 reads ANQGSEA. V was pared by 4 bases and J by 4 bases, with 8 bases of the junction left unmatched. CDR3 length: 14 amino acids.

This clone was seen a handful of times. The CDR3 spells CASSEKGQNTEAFF. The CDR3 region has the DNA TGCGCCAGCAGCGAGAAGGGACAGAACACTGAAGCTTTCTTT. This chain links TRBV5-1 with TRBJ1-1; maybe TRBD1 (6 bases). Germline CDR1 and CDR2: SGHRS and YFSETQ. The length of the CDR3 is 14 residues. V lost 4 bases, J lost 1 base, and 11 bases lay in between.

The V call is TRBV6-4, the J call TRBJ2-2; TRBD2 matches at 8 bases. The CDR3 is 19 residues long. With V trimmed by 2 bases and J by 2 bases, 13 bases remained unmatched. In germline, CDR1 is MRHNA, CDR2 SNTAGT. The CDR3 DNA follows: TGTGCCAGCAGTGACAAAACGGGAGGGCTCTTAGGCAACACCGGGGAGCTGTTTTTT. Residues: CASSDKTGGLLGNTGELFF.

On this clone: In the same sample, other DNA sequences code for this CDR3. The chain uses TRBV4-1 and TRBJ1-3; no definite D call. Germline assignment: CDR1 MGHRA and CDR2 YSYEKL. The CDR3 runs 14 residues. Deletions cut 0 bases from V and 7 bases from J, with 10 bases between. The DNA of the CDR3 is TGCGCCAGCAGCCAAGATACAGCGCGGAACACCATATATTTT. As protein: CASSQDTARNTIYF.

This clone was detected once. The rearrangement uses TRBV28 and TRBJ1-5; TRBD1 aligns across 7 bases. Germline CDR1 reads MDHEN; CDR2 reads SYDVKM. The CDR3 runs to 13 residues. Unmatched junction bases numbered 2, after V lost 4 bases and J lost 5 bases. CDR3 sequence (DNA): TGTGCCAGCAGTTCCCAGGGGGATCAGCCCCAGCATTTT. It is translated as CASSSQGDQPQHF. Together with reference TRBV28 and TRBJ1-5, the CDR3 gives the full variable domain: DVKVTQSSRYLVKRTGEKVFLECVQDMDHENMFWYRQDPGLGLRLIYFSYDVKMKEKGDIPEGYSVSREKKERFSLILESASTNQTSMYLCASSSQGDQPQHFGDGTRLSIL.

The rearrangement joins TRBV5-1 to TRBJ1-1, with a tentative D call TRBD1 (5 bases). CDR1 is SGHRS and CDR2 is YFSETQ in the germline V gene. V was shortened by 3 bases and J by 1 base, with 10 bases between the two germline ends. This CDR3 spans 14 amino acids. CDR3 region: CASSWDGQNTEAFF. The DNA for the CDR3 is TGCGCCAGCAGCTGGGACGGCCAGAACACTGAAGCTTTCTTT.

V usage is TRBV5-1 and J usage is TRBJ2-5; 7 nucleotides agree with TRBD1. Trimming at V came to 4 bases and at J to 5 bases, leaving 8 bases not matched to a gene. Germline assignment: CDR1 SGHRS and CDR2 YFSETQ. This CDR3 contains 14 residues. CDR3 sequence: CASSPGTARETQYF. In DNA form, the CDR3 reads TGCGCCAGCAGCCCCGGGACAGCCAGGGAGACCCAGTACTTC.

This chain uses TRBV12-1 with TRBJ2-7; TRBD2 reflects the table's D call only, with no check against the DNA. TRBV12-1 is a documented pseudogene. This CDR3 has 12 residues. CDR3 coding DNA: TGTGCCAGCAGCTCGGGTCCCTACGAGCAGTACTTC. It specifies CASSSGPYEQYF.

This clone has just one count. The V gene is TRBV18, the J gene TRBJ2-2; TRBD1 might be the D (5 bases). The CDR3 runs 15 residues. Per the germline V gene, CDR1 is KGHSH and CDR2 is LQKENI. V was pared by 4 bases and J by 7 bases, with 16 bases between. The chain's CDR3 is CASSRPSGFGGELFF. CDR3 DNA: TGTGCCAGCTCACGACCGTCAGGGTTCGGCGGGGAGCTGTTTTTT. The complete variable domain, with remaining parts taken from reference TRBV18 and TRBJ2-2, reads NAGVMQNPRHLVRRRGQEARLRCSPMKGHSHVYWYRQLPEEGLKFMVYLQKENIIDESGMPKERFSAEFPKEGPSILRIQQVVRGDSAAYFCASSRPSGFGGELFFGEGSRLTVL.

V gene TRBV11-2 combines with J gene TRBJ2-1; 7 nucleotides line up with TRBD2. V shed 2 bases and J 12 bases; nucleotides not matched to a gene: 16. The CDR3 sequence is 16 residues long. The germline gives CDR1 SGHAT, CDR2 FQNNGV. The DNA of the CDR3 is TGTGCCAGCAGCTTAAATCCTAGCGGCTCTGGGGTACGGCAGTTCTTC. The encoded protein is CASSLNPSGSGVRQFF. Based on the CDR3 plus reference TRBV11-2 and TRBJ2-1, the full variable domain is EAGVAQSPRYKIIEKRQSVAFWCNPISGHATLYWYQQILGQGPKLLIQFQNNGVVDDSQLPKDRFSAERLKGVDSTLKIQPAKLEDSAVYLCASSLNPSGSGVRQFFGPGTRLTVL.

As regards this clone: This may arise from a read error, as a much more abundant clone is one base away. Distinct nucleotide sequences in the sample also encode this CDR3. The genes are TRBV29-1 and TRBJ2-5; D is undetermined. The CDR3 length is 11 residues. Germline CDR1 and CDR2: SQVTM and ANQGSEA. CDR3 sequence (DNA): TGCGCCCCTCGTAACCAAGAGACCCAGTACTTC. Translated, it gives CAPRNQETQYF. The whole variable domain, remainder taken from reference TRBV29-1 and TRBJ2-5, is SAVISQKPSRDICQRGTSLTIQCQVDSQVTMMFWYRQQPGQSLTLIATANQGSEATYESGFVIDKFPISRPNLTFSTLTVSNMSPEDSSIYLCAPRNQETQYFGPGTRLLVL.

The rearrangement links TRBV7-2 to TRBJ2-1; the match to TRBD2 covers 11 bases. From germline, CDR1 is SGHTA and CDR2 FQGNSA. This CDR3 region has 14 residues. V lost 3 bases to trimming and J lost 10 bases; unmatched junction nucleotides: 5. In nucleotides, the CDR3 is TGTGCCAGCAGCTTTAACGGACTAGCGGGCGAGCAGTTCTTC. As protein: CASSFNGLAGEQFF.

The genes are TRBV27 and TRBJ2-7; D is undetermined. Trimming shortened V by 2 bases and J by 2 bases, and 7 bases separated the two germline ends. The CDR3 length is 13 residues. Germline V gives CDR1 MNHEY, CDR2 SMNVEV (reference sequence). CDR3 bases: TGTGCCAGCAGTTTAGACAAGGCCTACGAGCAGTACTTC. This gives the protein CASSLDKAYEQYF.

The genes are TRBV9 and TRBJ2-1, with TRBD2 matching 11 bases. Germline trimming cut 3 bases from V and 6 bases from J; bases unmatched to any gene: 8. The length of the CDR3 is 16 residues. Per germline, CDR1 SGDLS and CDR2 YYNGEE. CDR3 sequence reads: CASSATIAGGGNEQFF. The CDR3 nucleotides are TGTGCCAGCAGCGCCACGATAGCGGGAGGGGGCAATGAGCAGTTCTTC.